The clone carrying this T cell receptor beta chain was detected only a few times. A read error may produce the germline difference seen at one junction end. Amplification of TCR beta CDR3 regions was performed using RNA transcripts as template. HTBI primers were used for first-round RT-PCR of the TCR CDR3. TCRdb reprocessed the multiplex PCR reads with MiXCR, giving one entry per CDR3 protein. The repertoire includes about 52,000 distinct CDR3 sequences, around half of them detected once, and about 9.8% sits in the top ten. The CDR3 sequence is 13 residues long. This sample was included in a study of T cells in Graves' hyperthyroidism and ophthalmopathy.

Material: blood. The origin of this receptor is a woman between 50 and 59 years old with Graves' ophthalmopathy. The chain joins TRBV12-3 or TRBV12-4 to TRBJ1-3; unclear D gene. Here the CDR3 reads CASSLGPGNTIHF. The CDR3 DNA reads TGCGCCAGCAGTTTAGGCCCTGGAAACACCATACATTTT.